Below are 5 T cell receptor beta chains sequenced from a single sample in a study of PD-L1 blockade in urothelial cancer. Regarding time point: pretreatment peripheral blood. Method: immunoSEQ multiplex PCR; TCRdb's copy keeps in-frame clones and lacks some. The sample holds 45,000 or so clones, about 88% seen once. The specimen was PBMCs, collected around atezolizumab (anti-PD-L1) treatment. The source of these receptors is a donor aged 40 or older with urothelial cancer.

This CDR3 is CASSLTVLAEPTDTQYF. In nucleotides, the CDR3 is TGTGCCAGCAGCTTGACTGTTCTAGCGGAACCCACAGATACGCAGTATTTT. This chain joins TRBV5-6 and TRBJ2-3; the match to TRBD2 covers 7 bases. The germline CDR1 and CDR2 sequences are SGHDT and YYEEEE. This CDR3 contains 17 residues. V lost 1 base and J lost 2; bases outside the gene matches: 10.

The chain uses TRBV2 and TRBJ1-5; possible D gene TRBD1, 6 bases. The CDR3 is 12 residues long. Trimming shortened V by 6 bases and J by 5 bases, and 8 bases separated the two germline ends. Germline-derived CDR1 and CDR2 are SNHLY and FYNNEI. The CDR3 reads CASRTGYQPQHF. The CDR3 region has the DNA TGTGCCAGCAGGACAGGCTATCAGCCCCAGCATTTT.

The gene calls are TRBV6-1 and TRBJ1-1, with D unclear. V was pared by 2 bases and J by 9 bases, with 16 bases between. The CDR3 runs 14 residues. The germline CDR1 and CDR2 sequences are MNHNS and SASEGT. DNA for the CDR3: TGTGCCAGCAGTGAAAGGGTGGCGGGTTCGCAAGCTTTCTTT. This codes for CASSERVAGSQAFF.

The chain links TRBV2 to TRBJ2-1, with TRBD2 identical over 7 bases. CDR3 size: 15 residues. Germline V gene data show CDR1 as SNHLY and CDR2 as FYNNEI. V lost 4 bases to trimming and J lost 1 base; unmatched junction nucleotides: 4. CDR3 nucleotides: TGTGCCAGCAGTGCCCTAGCGGAATCCTACAATGAGCAGTTCTTC. It yields the protein CASSALAESYNEQFF.

The chain couples TRBV29-1 to TRBJ2-6; the match to TRBD2 covers 7 bases. The CDR3 length is 14 residues. Trimming removed 6 bases from V and 2 bases from J; junction bases left unmatched: 4. From germline, CDR1 is SQVTM and CDR2 ANQGSEA. The CDR3: CSVRAGTGANVLTF. The CDR3, as DNA: TGCAGCGTCCGAGCGGGGACTGGGGCCAACGTCCTGACTTTC.